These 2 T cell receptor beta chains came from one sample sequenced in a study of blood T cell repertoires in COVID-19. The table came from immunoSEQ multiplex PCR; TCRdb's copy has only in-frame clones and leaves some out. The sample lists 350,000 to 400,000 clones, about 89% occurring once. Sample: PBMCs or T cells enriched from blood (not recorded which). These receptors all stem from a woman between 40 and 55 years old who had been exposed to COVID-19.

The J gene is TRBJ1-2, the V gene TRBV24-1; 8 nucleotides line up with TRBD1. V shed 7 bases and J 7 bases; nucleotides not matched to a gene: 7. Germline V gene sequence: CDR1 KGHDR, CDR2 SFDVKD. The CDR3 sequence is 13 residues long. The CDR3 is CATREPGTGGYTF. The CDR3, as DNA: TGTGCCACCAGAGAACCCGGGACAGGTGGCTACACCTTC.

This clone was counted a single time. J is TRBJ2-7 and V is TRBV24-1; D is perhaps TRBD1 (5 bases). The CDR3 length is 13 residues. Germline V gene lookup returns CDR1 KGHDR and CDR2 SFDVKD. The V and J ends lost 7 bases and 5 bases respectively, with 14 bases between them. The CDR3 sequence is CATSLRTPNEQYF. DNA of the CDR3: TGTGCCACCAGCCTCCGGACACCGAACGAGCAGTACTTC.